These 8 T cell receptor beta chains came from one sample sequenced in a study of beta chain features in type 1 diabetes. Study-wide points: Shortening that was moderate but significant affected the TCRB CDR3s of Type 1 diabetes patients in all four CD4+ subsets.

All of the isolated RNA was reverse transcribed, so expressed TCRB transcripts were sequenced. Assay used: immunoSEQ multiplex PCR; TCRdb lists only in-frame clones, some missing. The sample yields around 310,000 clones, roughly 13% seen once. Their recognized antigens are unknown. The sequenced material came from naive CD4+ T cells from blood. The receptors come from a woman younger than 30 with type 1 diabetes.

This clone was observed a few times. This sequence joins TRBV6-6 and TRBJ1-1; TRBD1 is a possible D gene (5 bases). CDR3 size: 16 residues. Trimming stripped 6 bases from V and 1 base from J, with 18 bases between. Looked up from germline, CDR1 is MNHNY and CDR2 is SVGAGI (reference sequence). The CDR3 DNA follows: TGTGCCAGCAGCTCACGCCTCCGACAGAGGAACACTGAAGCTTTCTTT. Its translation: CASSSRLRQRNTEAFF.

The chain has TRBV7-6 and TRBJ1-2; D is perhaps TRBD1 (5 bases). Germline V gives CDR1 SGHVS, CDR2 FNYEAQ. The length of the CDR3 is 13 residues. Trimming took 7 bases from V and 3 from J, leaving 12 bases between them. The CDR3 region is CASTPQEYYGYTF. CDR3 DNA: TGTGCCAGCACCCCACAGGAGTACTATGGCTACACCTTC.

This clone was recorded a few times. The chain combines TRBV29-1 with TRBJ2-2; TRBD2 agrees at 7 bases. V shed 4 bases and J 7 bases; nucleotides not matched to a gene: 12. This CDR3 is 15 amino acids long. The germline V gene encodes CDR1 SQVTM and CDR2 ANQGSEA. The CDR3 nucleotides are TGCAGCGTTGTAATGGGCGGGAGTGGCTACGGGGAGCTGTTTTTT. Translation gives CSVVMGGSGYGELFF.

This clone was counted a few times. The rearrangement joins TRBV18 to TRBJ1-1, with D uncertain. CDR3 size: 17 residues. From germline, CDR1 is KGHSH and CDR2 LQKENI. V was shortened by 0 bases and J by 0 bases, with 14 bases between the two germline ends. The CDR3 DNA reads TGTGCCAGCTCACCACCGGTCGGCGCGGGGATGAACACTGAAGCTTTCTTT. It translates to CASSPPVGAGMNTEAFF. The full variable domain, with the rest looked up from reference TRBV18 and TRBJ1-1, is NAGVMQNPRHLVRRRGQEARLRCSPMKGHSHVYWYRQLPEEGLKFMVYLQKENIIDESGMPKERFSAEFPKEGPSILRIQQVVRGDSAAYFCASSPPVGAGMNTEAFFGQGTRLTVV.

The chain couples TRBV9 to TRBJ2-2, with 14 bases that match TRBD2. The CDR3 sequence is 17 residues long. V trimming: 3 bases; J trimming: 8 bases; junction bases outside the gene matches: 9. Germline V lookup: CDR1 SGDLS, CDR2 YYNGEE. CDR3 in amino acids: CASSGQGLAGVSGELFF. In nucleotides, the CDR3 is TGTGCCAGCAGCGGACAGGGACTAGCGGGAGTATCGGGGGAGCTGTTTTTT.

The V gene is TRBV19, the J gene TRBJ2-3; 10 bases agree with TRBD2. CDR1 is LNHDA and CDR2 is SQIVND in the germline V gene (reference sequence). The CDR3 length is 16 residues. V trimming: 4 bases; J trimming: 4 bases; junction bases outside the gene matches: 8. The CDR3 sequence: CASSTPSGRGPDTQYF. The CDR3 DNA is TGTGCCAGTAGTACCCCCAGCGGGAGGGGGCCAGATACGCAGTATTTT.

This chain joins TRBV18 and TRBJ2-7, with D uncertain. Germline CDR1 reads KGHSH; CDR2 reads LQKENI. V lost 2 bases and J lost 1, with 3 bases in between. The CDR3 is 12 amino acids. The CDR3 is CASSPESYEQYF. The CDR3 bases are TGTGCCAGCTCACCAGAGTCCTACGAGCAGTACTTC.

This clone was seen a handful of times. CDR3 loop: CASSPQRSSYNEQFF. The CDR3 nucleotides are TGTGCCAGCAGCCCCCAGCGGAGCTCCTACAATGAGCAGTTCTTC. This chain joins TRBV9 and TRBJ2-1; tentative D call: TRBD2 (5 bases). V was clipped by 4 bases and J by 0 bases, with 11 bases between them. CDR1 is SGDLS, CDR2 YYNGEE, per germline. This CDR3 region has 15 residues.